This entry concerns a single T cell receptor (beta chain). Its specificity is not known. The sample originates from a study of response to subunit inactivated influenza vaccine. Study-wide results and limits: The authors put forward the suggestion that each seasonal influenza vaccination may bring in only a limited number of new T cells.

The CDR3 sequence is 16 residues long. V was cut by 3 bases and J by 1 base, with 14 bases left in between. Germline V gene data show CDR1 as SGHDT and CDR2 as YYEEEE. TCRdb used MiXCR to reprocess the RT-PCR reads, holding one entry per CDR3 protein. This sample has around 580,000 distinct CDR3 sequences; approximately 12% occur once, and the top ten carry 10%. This sequence originates from a man aged 45-60 years who received an inactivated influenza vaccine. V is TRBV5-6 and J is TRBJ1-3, with no clear D. The source material was PBMCs from blood, sampled on the day of vaccination. For the CDR3, the DNA is TGTGCCAGCAGCTCCCCGGTGGGCTGGTCTGGAAACACCATATATTTT. Its translation is CASSSPVGWSGNTIYF.